This T cell receptor (beta chain) was profiled in a study of cytomegalovirus exposure and HLA in healthy donors. Study results and caveats: In a later analysis, specific HLA alleles were associated with more than 15,000 TCR beta sequences at a 0.05 false discovery rate. Across HLA loci, a later analysis found differing TCR association rates, with DRB1 most and HLA-C fewest.

With respect to this clone: Its cognate antigen is unknown.

The donors comprised healthy bone marrow donors. V gave up 0 bases and J gave up 2 bases, with 2 bases separating them. The CDR3 totals 12 residues. CDR1 LNHNV and CDR2 YYDKDF come from the germline V gene (reference sequence). The PCR had 60 Vbeta and 13 Jbeta primers. Clones were read by immunoSEQ multiplex PCR, and TCRdb kept only the in-frame ones, dropping some. The repertoire has 110,000 or so clones, roughly 67% of them found once; the top ten carry under 8.5%. The source of this sequence is a man in his forties or fifties in good health and CMV-seronegative. Sequencing input: PBMCs. V gene TRBV15 combines with J gene TRBJ2-7, with unresolved D. The CDR3 here is CATSRDTYEQYF. In DNA, the CDR3 is TGTGCCACCAGCAGAGATACCTACGAGCAGTACTTC.